The clone carrying this TCR beta chain was picked up a small number of times. Its specificity is not known. Gene names follow the mouse nomenclature. cDNA serving as the sequencing template came from extracted, reverse transcribed RNA. TCRdb's copy holds only in-frame clones and misses some; the assay was immunoSEQ multiplex PCR. The sample was found to contain some 110,000 clones, and every one recurs. The data were obtained in a study of CD8+ T cells in alopecia areata. Background on the study: Transfer of skin from approximately 6-13-month-old C3H/HeJ graft donors with spontaneous alopecia was made to roughly 6-10-week-old female C3H/HeJ mice.

Study conclusions and caveats: Relative to mice, TCR sharing across patients was less clear, a difference possibly HLA-related. Affected scalp, especially in alopecia totalis/universalis, had a higher clonality than normal scalp did.

Material for sequencing was lesional skin. The clonotype comes from a C3H/HeJ mouse with alopecia areata. For the strain, the MHC haplotype given is H2-k.

CDR3 in amino acids: CASSRDDRGLAEQFF. The sequenced CDR3 bases are TGTGCTAGCAGTAGAGATGACAGGGGGCTTGCT. V is TRBV17 and J is TRBJ2-1; 10 bases map to TRBD1. The CDR3 end falls 4 residues outside the read, so it is completed with the germline J gene. Trimming cost V 0 bases and J 6 bases; bases outside gene matches: 2. The length of the CDR3 is 15 residues. The germline V gene has CDR1 MNHDT and CDR2 YYDKIL.